A selection of T cell receptor beta chains follows, all from one sample in a study of blood T cell repertoires in COVID-19. Data came from immunoSEQ multiplex PCR; TCRdb stores just in-frame clones and leaves some out. The sample shows 130,000 to 150,000 clones, more than 75% of them seen only once. Sequences were obtained from peripheral blood. The origin of the receptors is a woman aged 70-85 years with COVID-19, enrolled during active disease. CDR3s include the opening cysteine and the closing phenylalanine or tryptophan. The D gene is left open where the match is weak. Clone size is not always given. Where it is, it says once, few, many or a class for expanded clones.

v_gene: TRBV4-2; len: 19; d_gene: TRBD1; j_gene: TRBJ1-5; abundance: .; CDR3nt: TGTGCCAGCAGCCAAGATGAAGGGGACAGCGTCGGTAGCAATCAGCCCCAGCATTTT; CDR3aa: CASSQDEGDSVGSNQPQHF
v_gene: TRBV27; len: 14; d_gene: TRBD1; j_gene: TRBJ1-6; abundance: .; CDR3nt: TGTGCCAGCAGTCACAGGGGGCCAAATTCACCCCTCCACTTT; CDR3aa: CASSHRGPNSPLHF
v_gene: TRBV6-6; len: 17; d_gene: .; j_gene: TRBJ2-1; abundance: .; CDR3nt: TGTGCCAGCAGTCAGCAGACAGTAGAGAGCTCCTACAATGAGCAGTTCTTC; CDR3aa: CASSQQTVESSYNEQFF
v_gene: TRBV4-1; len: 14; d_gene: .; j_gene: TRBJ2-1; abundance: .; CDR3nt: TGCGCCAGCAGCCAATTTGAGGCCTACAATGAGCAGTTCTTC; CDR3aa: CASSQFEAYNEQFF
v_gene: TRBV6-5; len: 15; d_gene: TRBD1; j_gene: TRBJ1-5; abundance: .; CDR3nt: TGTGCCAGCAGATCCCGGACAGGGAAAAATCAGCCCCAGCATTTT; CDR3aa: CASRSRTGKNQPQHF
v_gene: TRBV7-9; len: 14; d_gene: .; j_gene: TRBJ1-1; abundance: .; CDR3nt: TGTGCCAGCAGCCACACGGGGGGGGTTGCTGAAGCTTTCTTT; CDR3aa: CASSHTGGVAEAFF
v_gene: TRBV6-2/TRBV6-3; len: 14; d_gene: TRBD2; j_gene: TRBJ2-5; abundance: .; CDR3nt: TGTGCCAGCAGTGCCGTGGGGAGGGAAGAGACCCAGTACTTC; CDR3aa: CASSAVGREETQYF
v_gene: TRBV5-6; len: 17; d_gene: TRBD1; j_gene: TRBJ1-5; abundance: .; CDR3nt: TGTGCCAGCAGCTCCCTAGGGGGCGCCTATAGCAATCAGCCCCAGCATTTT; CDR3aa: CASSSLGGAYSNQPQHF
v_gene: TRBV5-5; len: 16; d_gene: .; j_gene: TRBJ1-4; abundance: .; CDR3nt: TGTGCCAGCAGCAACCGGCAGGGTGCAACTAATGAAAAACTGTTTTTT; CDR3aa: CASSNRQGATNEKLFF
v_gene: TRBV2; len: 15; d_gene: .; j_gene: TRBJ2-7; abundance: once; CDR3nt: TGTGCCAGCAGTGTCGGAGGGGTCAGCTCCTACGAGCAGTACTTC; CDR3aa: CASSVGGVSSYEQYF
v_gene: TRBV5-4; len: 14; d_gene: .; j_gene: TRBJ1-4; abundance: .; CDR3nt: TGTGCCAGCAGTAAGGACAGTAGCAGTGAAAAACTGTTTTTT; CDR3aa: CASSKDSSSEKLFF
v_gene: TRBV5-1; len: 14; d_gene: TRBD1; j_gene: TRBJ1-2; abundance: .; CDR3nt: TGCGCCAGCAGCCCCGGGGACAGGGGTGTTGGCTACACCTTC; CDR3aa: CASSPGDRGVGYTF
v_gene: TRBV6-2/TRBV6-3; len: 18; d_gene: TRBD2; j_gene: TRBJ2-2; abundance: .; CDR3nt: TGTGCCAGCAGTTACTCGTTCCCAGCGGGGGGGAACACCGGGGAGCTGTTTTTT; CDR3aa: CASSYSFPAGGNTGELFF
v_gene: TRBV6-5; len: 15; d_gene: TRBD2; j_gene: TRBJ2-7; abundance: .; CDR3nt: TGTGCCAGCAGGCCCATAGCGGGGGGAATCTACGAGCAGTACTTC; CDR3aa: CASRPIAGGIYEQYF
v_gene: TRBV27; len: 14; d_gene: TRBD1; j_gene: TRBJ1-1; abundance: .; CDR3nt: TGTGCCAGCAGTTTCGTCCCGGGACAGGGTAGACCTTTCTTT; CDR3aa: CASSFVPGQGRPFF
v_gene: TRBV18; len: 13; d_gene: .; j_gene: TRBJ2-7; abundance: .; CDR3nt: TGTGCCAGCTCACGGACAGCGGCCTACGAGCAGTACTTC; CDR3aa: CASSRTAAYEQYF
v_gene: TRBV9; len: 19; d_gene: TRBD1; j_gene: TRBJ2-6; abundance: .; CDR3nt: TGTGCCAGCAGCGTACGTTGGGGACAGTTCTTCTCTGGGGCCAACGTCCTGACTTTC; CDR3aa: CASSVRWGQFFSGANVLTF
v_gene: TRBV7-6; len: 17; d_gene: TRBD2; j_gene: TRBJ2-3; abundance: .; CDR3nt: TGTGCCAGCAGCTCGACGGGGGGGTACCCTAGCACAGATACGCAGTATTTT; CDR3aa: CASSSTGGYPSTDTQYF
v_gene: TRBV6-5; len: 11; d_gene: .; j_gene: TRBJ1-1; abundance: .; CDR3nt: TGTGCCAGCAGCGTCTCTACTGAAGCTTTCTTT; CDR3aa: CASSVSTEAFF
v_gene: TRBV5-6; len: 11; d_gene: .; j_gene: TRBJ1-4; abundance: few; CDR3nt: TGTGCCAGCAGCTCCGCGAAAAAACTGTTTTTT; CDR3aa: CASSSAKKLFF
v_gene: TRBV6-2/TRBV6-3; len: 13; d_gene: .; j_gene: TRBJ1-1; abundance: .; CDR3nt: TGTGCCAGCAGTTACAGGGAGCACACTGAAGCTTTCTTT; CDR3aa: CASSYREHTEAFF
v_gene: TRBV5-1; len: 15; d_gene: .; j_gene: TRBJ1-6; abundance: .; CDR3nt: TGCGCCAGCAGCTTGGATCCGGGATCAAATTCACCCCTCCACTTT; CDR3aa: CASSLDPGSNSPLHF
v_gene: TRBV4-3; len: 16; d_gene: .; j_gene: TRBJ1-3; abundance: .; CDR3nt: TGCGCCAGCAGCCAAGACCCCGCGACAGCTGGAAACACCATATATTTT; CDR3aa: CASSQDPATAGNTIYF
v_gene: TRBV19; len: 15; d_gene: .; j_gene: TRBJ1-5; abundance: .; CDR3nt: TGTGCCAGTAGTATGACACAGAGGGTCAATCAGCCCCAGCATTTT; CDR3aa: CASSMTQRVNQPQHF
v_gene: TRBV7-9; len: 15; d_gene: .; j_gene: TRBJ2-7; abundance: few; CDR3nt: TGTGCCAGCAGCGTTCCAGGGGTTGGCTCCTACGAGCAGTACTTC; CDR3aa: CASSVPGVGSYEQYF
v_gene: TRBV5-4; len: 13; d_gene: .; j_gene: TRBJ2-5; abundance: once; CDR3nt: TGTGCCAGCAGCCGGCCACTACAAGAGACCCAGTACTTC; CDR3aa: CASSRPLQETQYF
v_gene: TRBV6-5; len: 13; d_gene: TRBD1; j_gene: TRBJ1-5; abundance: .; CDR3nt: TGTGCCAGCAAGGGACAGGAGAATCAGCCCCAGCATTTT; CDR3aa: CASKGQENQPQHF
v_gene: TRBV5-6; len: 16; d_gene: .; j_gene: TRBJ1-5; abundance: .; CDR3nt: TGTGCCAGCAGCAGACCAGGAGGGGTGCCCCCTCAGCCCCAGCATTTT; CDR3aa: CASSRPGGVPPQPQHF
v_gene: TRBV27; len: 15; d_gene: .; j_gene: TRBJ2-3; abundance: .; CDR3nt: TGTGCCAGCACGCGGGCCTTCCCTAGCGCAGATACGCAGTATTTT; CDR3aa: CASTRAFPSADTQYF
v_gene: TRBV3-1/TRBV3-2; len: 15; d_gene: .; j_gene: TRBJ1-4; abundance: .; CDR3nt: TGTGCCAGCAGCCAAGGCCAGGGGAAGAATGAAAAACTGTTTTTT; CDR3aa: CASSQGQGKNEKLFF
v_gene: TRBV4-2; len: 16; d_gene: TRBD1; j_gene: TRBJ1-1; abundance: .; CDR3nt: TGTGCCAGCAGCCACGGGACAGGGGGCAGGAGCACTGAAGCTTTCTTT; CDR3aa: CASSHGTGGRSTEAFF
v_gene: TRBV18; len: 12; d_gene: TRBD1; j_gene: TRBJ1-1; abundance: .; CDR3nt: TGTGCCAGCTCTACAGGGGTCACTGAAGCTTTCTTT; CDR3aa: CASSTGVTEAFF
v_gene: TRBV20-1; len: 18; d_gene: TRBD1; j_gene: TRBJ1-4; abundance: .; CDR3nt: TGCAGTGCTAGTGGCCCCGGGACAGGGGGCAGGACTAATGAAAAACTGTTTTTT; CDR3aa: CSASGPGTGGRTNEKLFF
v_gene: TRBV19; len: 15; d_gene: .; j_gene: TRBJ1-1; abundance: .; CDR3nt: TGTGCCAGTAGCAGCCCAGGGACTAGGGACACTGAAGCTTTCTTT; CDR3aa: CASSSPGTRDTEAFF
v_gene: TRBV5-4; len: 13; d_gene: .; j_gene: TRBJ2-5; abundance: .; CDR3nt: TGTGCCAGCAGACTCGGGAGTGAAGAGACCCAGTACTTC; CDR3aa: CASRLGSEETQYF
v_gene: TRBV5-1; len: 18; d_gene: .; j_gene: TRBJ2-7; abundance: .; CDR3nt: TGCGCCAGCAAATTAGAAGTAGAGTCCGGTCTTCTACGCTACGAGCAGTACTTC; CDR3aa: CASKLEVESGLLRYEQYF